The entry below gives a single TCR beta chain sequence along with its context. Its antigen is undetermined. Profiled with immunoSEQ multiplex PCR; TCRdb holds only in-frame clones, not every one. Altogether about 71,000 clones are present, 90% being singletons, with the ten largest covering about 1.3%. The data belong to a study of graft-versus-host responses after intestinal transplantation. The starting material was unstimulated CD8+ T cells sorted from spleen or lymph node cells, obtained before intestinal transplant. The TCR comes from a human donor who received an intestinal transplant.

CDR3 in DNA: TGCAGCGTTGCTGCGATCACAGATACGCAGTATTTT. Translation: CSVAAITDTQYF. The V call is TRBV29-1, the J call TRBJ2-3, with D unresolved. Germline CDR1 and CDR2: SQVTM and ANQGSEA. CDR3 length equals 12 residues. Trimming removed 4 bases from V and 2 bases from J, with 7 bases in between.